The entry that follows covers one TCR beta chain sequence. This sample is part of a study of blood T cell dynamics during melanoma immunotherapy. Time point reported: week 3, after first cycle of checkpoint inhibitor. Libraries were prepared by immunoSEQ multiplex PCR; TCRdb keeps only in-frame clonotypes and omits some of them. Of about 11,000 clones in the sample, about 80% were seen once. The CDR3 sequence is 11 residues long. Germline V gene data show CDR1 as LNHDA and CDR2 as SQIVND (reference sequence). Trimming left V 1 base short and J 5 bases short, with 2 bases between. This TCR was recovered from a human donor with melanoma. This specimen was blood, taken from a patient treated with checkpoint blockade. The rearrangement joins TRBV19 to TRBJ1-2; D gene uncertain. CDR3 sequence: CASSIAYGYTF. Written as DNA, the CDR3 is TGTGCCAGTAGTATAGCATATGGCTACACCTTC.